These 8 T cell receptor beta chains originate from one sample sequenced in a study of blood T cell repertoires in COVID-19. TCRdb's copy holds only in-frame clones and misses some; the assay was immunoSEQ multiplex PCR. This repertoire shows some 150,000 clones, 88% found once; its top ten account for about 2.4%. Sequenced sample: peripheral blood. The receptors here all came from a woman in her seventies with acute or convalescent COVID-19.

V is TRBV27 and J is TRBJ1-1; no clear D gene. The CDR3 is made up of 13 amino acids. Germline values: CDR1 MNHEY, CDR2 SMNVEV (reference sequence). V lost 2 bases to trimming and J lost 11 bases, with 15 bases between them. For the CDR3, the DNA is TGTGCCAGCAGTTTAAAGACTGGCTGGTTCGCTTTCTTT. It specifies CASSLKTGWFAFF.

With respect to this clone: Other DNA sequences in the same sample also yield this CDR3. The chain links TRBV5-1 to TRBJ2-3; D ambiguous. Germline loops: CDR1 SGHRS, CDR2 YFSETQ. V gave up 0 bases and J gave up 3 bases, with 8 bases separating them. The CDR3 consists of 14 residues. CDR3 nucleotides: TGCGCCAGCAGCTTGGGAACAGTGACAGATACGCAGTATTTT. It is translated as CASSLGTVTDTQYF.

CDR3 sequence reads: CASSYVDSYEQYV. Written as DNA, the CDR3 is TGTGCCAGCAGTTACGTCGACAGTTACGAGCAGTACGTC. The chain carries TRBV6-2 or TRBV6-3 and TRBJ2-7; D possibly corresponds to TRBD1 (5 bases). The length of the CDR3 is 13 residues. CDR1 and CDR2 from the germline V gene are MNHEY and SVGEGT. V was cut by 2 bases and J by 4 bases, with 9 bases left in between.

In nucleotides, the CDR3 is TGTGCCAGCAGCTTAGAAAGGGGGCCCACAGATACGCAGTATTTT. It translates to CASSLERGPTDTQYF. The chain employs TRBV13 and TRBJ2-3; 7 positions agree with TRBD1. V shed 1 base and J 2 bases; nucleotides not matched to a gene: 3. The CDR3 is 15 amino acids. Germline values: CDR1 PRHDT, CDR2 FYEKMQ (reference sequence).

The chain couples TRBV29-1 to TRBJ2-3; 8 bases align to TRBD1. The CDR3 spans 15 residues. Trimming cost V 4 bases and J 0 bases; bases outside gene matches: 6. Germline V gives CDR1 SQVTM, CDR2 ANQGSEA. CDR3 loop: CSVVATGASTDTQYF. DNA of the CDR3: TGCAGCGTTGTAGCGACAGGGGCTAGCACAGATACGCAGTATTTT.

The chain joins TRBV7-9 to TRBJ1-2; 8 bases are shared with TRBD1. V lost 5 bases, J lost 4 bases, and 3 bases stayed unmatched. Germline assignment: CDR1 SEHNR and CDR2 FQNEAQ (reference sequence). The CDR3 runs 13 residues. CDR3 coding DNA: TGTGCCAGCAGCCGGGACAGGCGCTATGGCTACACCTTC. This sequence encodes CASSRDRRYGYTF.

The chain joins TRBV15 to TRBJ2-5, with D possibly matching TRBD1 (5 bases). Germline-derived CDR1 and CDR2 are LNHNV and YYDKDF (reference sequence). The CDR3 consists of 15 residues. V dropped 0 bases and J dropped 1 base, with 9 bases sitting between them. CDR3 nucleotides: TGTGCCACCAGCAGAGATCAGGGCGGCCAAGAGACCCAGTACTTC. Translation gives CATSRDQGGQETQYF.

This rearrangement joins TRBV7-3 to TRBJ2-5; 10 bases line up with TRBD1. Losses at the gene ends were 3 bases for V and 4 bases for J; bases not matched to a gene: 5. Germline CDR1 and CDR2: SGHTA and FQGTGA. The CDR3 runs 15 residues. The CDR3 DNA reads as TGTGCCAGCAGCTTGTCCGGGACAGGGGCAGAGACCCAGTACTTC. Its translation: CASSLSGTGAETQYF.